Listed here are 9 T cell receptor beta chains from one sample, sequenced in a study of cytomegalovirus exposure and HLA in healthy donors. Primers for the PCR totalled 60 Vbeta and 13 Jbeta. Some clones are missing from TCRdb's copy, which holds only in-frame ones; the method was immunoSEQ multiplex PCR. The data show 100,000 to 150,000 clones, around 74% seen once. Sequencing was carried out using PBMCs. The receptors originated from a woman aged 50 to 60 in good health and CMV-seropositive.

V is TRBV6-1 and J is TRBJ2-7; D is perhaps TRBD1 (6 bases). This CDR3 contains 15 residues. Germline CDR1 MNHNS, CDR2 SASEGT. Trimming pared 5 bases from V and 2 bases from J, leaving 16 bases between. The CDR3 nucleotides read TGTGCCAGCAGTCGAGAACAGGGAAATCCCTACGAGCAGTACTTC. Its protein product is CASSREQGNPYEQYF.

The rearrangement joins TRBV7-2 to TRBJ2-1; 13 bases are shared with TRBD2. Germline V CDR1 and CDR2: SGHTA, FQGNSA. CDR3 length equals 14 residues. V shed 5 bases, J shed 9 bases, and the junction held 4 bases outside the gene matches. Here the CDR3 reads CASSPGTSGAEQFF. CDR3 DNA: TGTGCCAGCAGCCCAGGGACTAGCGGGGCTGAGCAGTTCTTC.

V is TRBV6-5 and J is TRBJ1-2, with 8 positions matching TRBD1. This CDR3 spans 13 amino acids. The germline gives CDR1 MNHEY, CDR2 SVGAGI. J was trimmed by 7 bases and V by 9 bases; bases with no gene match: 10. CDR3 coding DNA: TGTGCCAGTCGGACAGGGAATAGCTGTGGCTACACCTTC. Protein: CASRTGNSCGYTF.

The CDR3 DNA sequence: TGCGCCAGCAGTGTAGAAAGCATTCCGAACACCGGGGAGCTGTTTTTT. Its translation is CASSVESIPNTGELFF. The chain employs TRBV10-1 and TRBJ2-2; D gene ambiguous. Trimming pared 4 bases from V and 0 bases from J, leaving 12 bases between. This CDR3 comprises 16 residues. Per the germline V gene, CDR1 is WNHNN and CDR2 is SYGVQD (reference sequence).

The chain recombines TRBV9 with TRBJ1-5, with D possibly being TRBD1 (6 bases). With 0 bases removed from V and 3 bases from J, the gap between germline ends came to 7 bases. This CDR3 has 14 amino acids. Per the germline V gene, CDR1 is SGDLS and CDR2 is YYNGEE. The CDR3 protein is CASSVGDTNQPQHF. The CDR3 DNA reads as TGTGCCAGCAGCGTAGGGGACACCAATCAGCCCCAGCATTTT.

The chain uses TRBV20-1 and TRBJ2-7; 8 nucleotides agree with TRBD1. Germline V CDR1 and CDR2: DFQATT, SNEGSKA (reference sequence). The V gene end was trimmed by 5 bases and the J gene end by 5 bases; junction bases not matched to a gene: 2. This CDR3 comprises 11 residues. CDR3 DNA sequence: TGCAGTGCTGGACAGGGCAACGAGCAGTACTTC. This codes for CSAGQGNEQYF.

The chain has TRBV18 and TRBJ1-3; D gene ambiguous. Germline CDR1 is KGHSH and CDR2 is LQKENI. V lost 6 bases and J 4 bases, leaving 13 bases between the germline ends. The CDR3 has 14 amino acids. The CDR3 nucleotides read TGTGCCAGCTCCCCCGGACTTTTCGGAAACACCATATATTTT. Protein sequence: CASSPGLFGNTIYF. Drawing the rest from reference TRBV18 and TRBJ1-3, the complete variable domain is NAGVMQNPRHLVRRRGQEARLRCSPMKGHSHVYWYRQLPEEGLKFMVYLQKENIIDESGMPKERFSAEFPKEGPSILRIQQVVRGDSAAYFCASSPGLFGNTIYFGEGSWLTVV.

The chain carries TRBV18 and TRBJ2-3, with D hard to call. Germline values: CDR1 KGHSH, CDR2 LQKENI. The ends were cut back, 3 bases at V and 2 bases at J, with 12 bases in the middle. This CDR3 is 15 amino acids long. CDR3 bases: TGTGCCAGCTCACCGTCGTACCAGAACACAGATACGCAGTATTTT. It codes for CASSPSYQNTDTQYF. Based on the CDR3 plus reference TRBV18 and TRBJ2-3, the full variable domain is NAGVMQNPRHLVRRRGQEARLRCSPMKGHSHVYWYRQLPEEGLKFMVYLQKENIIDESGMPKERFSAEFPKEGPSILRIQQVVRGDSAAYFCASSPSYQNTDTQYFGPGTRLTVL.

This chain connects TRBV30 to TRBJ2-3; D gene unclear. V gave up 0 bases and J gave up 5 bases, with 9 bases separating them. Germline-derived CDR1 and CDR2 are GTSNPN and SVGIG (reference sequence). The CDR3 loop spans 13 amino acids. CDR3 DNA: TGTGCCTGGAGTGTCTATCTTAAAGATACGCAGTATTTT. It codes for CAWSVYLKDTQYF.